The present TCR beta chain was sequenced within a study of T cell responses to AZD1222 COVID-19 vaccine. Study results and caveats: Reports say nearly half of spike-specific TCRs go after unmutated variant regions. Repertoire sampling was restricted to post-peak T cell response timepoints. Breadth and depth of Spike-specific TCRs rose after two AZD1222 doses. At baseline, seropositivity was found in only a handful of AZD1222 recipients.

The table came from immunoSEQ multiplex PCR; TCRdb's copy has only in-frame clones and leaves some out. The repertoire consists of approximately 120,000 clones, with about 88% occurring once and the leading ten covering roughly 15%. Germline CDR1 and CDR2: KGHSY and FQNENV. Trimming took 0 bases from V and 4 from J, leaving 16 bases between them. The CDR3 has 17 residues. With respect to this clone: What it binds is not known.

The clonotype was recovered from an adult in good health. The chain recombines TRBV16 with TRBJ1-5, with TRBD1 as a possible D gene (6 bases). The sequenced sample was peripheral blood, obtained on day 0 of AZD1222 vaccination. The CDR3 reads CASSQSLSGRGNQPQHF. CDR3 sequence (DNA): TGTGCCAGCAGCCAATCTCTGTCCGGCAGGGGAAATCAGCCCCAGCATTTT.